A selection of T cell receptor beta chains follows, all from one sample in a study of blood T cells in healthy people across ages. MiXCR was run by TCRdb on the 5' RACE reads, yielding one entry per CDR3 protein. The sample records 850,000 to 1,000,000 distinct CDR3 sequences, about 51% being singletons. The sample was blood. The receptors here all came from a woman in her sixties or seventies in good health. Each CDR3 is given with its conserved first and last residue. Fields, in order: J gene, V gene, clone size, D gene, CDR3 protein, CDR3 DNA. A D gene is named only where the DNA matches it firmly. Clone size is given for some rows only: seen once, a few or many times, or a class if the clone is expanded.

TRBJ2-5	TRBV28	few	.	CASSPGGVETQYF	TGTGCCAGCAGTCCAGGGGGGGTAGAGACCCAGTACTTC
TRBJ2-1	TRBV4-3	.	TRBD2	CASSQDRTSFDEQFF	TGCGCCAGCAGCCAAGACCGGACTAGCTTCGATGAGCAGTTCTTC
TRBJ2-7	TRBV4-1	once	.	CASSQDGGGARPYEQYF	TGCGCCAGCAGCCAAGATGGAGGGGGCGCACGTCCCTACGAGCAGTACTTC
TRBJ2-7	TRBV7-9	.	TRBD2	CASSLAMGSGGEQYF	TGTGCCAGCAGCTTAGCTATGGGTTCGGGGGGCGAGCAGTACTTC
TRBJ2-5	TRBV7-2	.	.	CASSLLQKTQYF	TGTGCCAGCAGCTTGCTTCAGAAGACCCAGTACTTC
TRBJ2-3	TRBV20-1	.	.	CSASRSGTDTQYF	TGCAGTGCTAGTAGGAGTGGCACAGATACGCAGTATTTT
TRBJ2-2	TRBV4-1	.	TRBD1	CASSRRQGWAGELFF	TGCGCCAGCAGCCGGAGACAGGGATGGGCCGGGGAGCTGTTTTTT
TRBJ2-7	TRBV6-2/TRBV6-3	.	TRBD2	CASSYNLEGLAGGVPCEQYF	TGTGCCAGCAGTTACAACCTCGAGGGACTAGCGGGAGGGGTCCCATGCGAGCAGTACTTC
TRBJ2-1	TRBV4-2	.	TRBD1	CASSQDETGGYNEQFF	TGTGCCAGCAGCCAAGATGAGACAGGGGGCTACAATGAGCAGTTCTTC
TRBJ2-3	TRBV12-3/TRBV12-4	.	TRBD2	CASSPETSGSRSSTDTQYF	TGTGCCAGCAGTCCAGAGACTAGCGGAAGCAGATCTAGCACAGATACGCAGTATTTT